The next 26 T cell receptor beta chains were all read from a single sample in a study of response to subunit inactivated influenza vaccine. TCRdb redid the calling of the RT-PCR reads with MiXCR, one entry per CDR3 protein. The sample has about 700,000 distinct CDR3 sequences, about a sixth seen once; the top ten hold about 9.9%. This specimen consisted of PBMCs from blood, obtained 11 to 12 days after vaccination. The source is a middle-aged man who received an inactivated influenza vaccine.

The chain has TRBV5-1 and TRBJ2-5, with D possibly TRBD1 on 7 matching bases. The CDR3 runs to 15 residues. Per the germline V gene, CDR1 is SGHRS and CDR2 is YFSETQ. V lost 4 bases to trimming and J lost 5 bases, with 18 bases between them. For the CDR3, the DNA is TGCGCCAGCAGCCGGACGGGACTCAGGGGGGAGACCCAGTACTTC. It codes for CASSRTGLRGETQYF.

The table lists this clonotype with a few counts. The chain's CDR3 is CASSWAGRRTITEAFF. The CDR3 DNA reads TGTGCCAGTAGTTGGGCAGGGAGGAGGACTATAACTGAAGCTTTCTTT. The chain has TRBV19 and TRBJ1-1; a possible D gene is TRBD1 (5 bases). Per the germline V gene, CDR1 is LNHDA and CDR2 is SQIVND (reference sequence). V shed 5 bases and J shed 5 bases, with 21 bases lying between them. The CDR3 consists of 16 residues.

This clonotype was seen more than once but under ten times. The chain is built from TRBV4-3 and TRBJ1-4; D gene ambiguous. V dropped 4 bases and J dropped 7 bases, with 16 bases sitting between them. Looked up from germline, CDR1 is LGHNA and CDR2 is YSLEER. There are 15 residues in the CDR3. CDR3 protein: CASSRQGRTGEKLFF. For the CDR3, the DNA is TGCGCCAGCAGCCGACAAGGCCGTACGGGTGAAAAACTGTTTTTT.

This clonotype appeared a few times. This chain links TRBV7-8 with TRBJ1-1, with D tentatively TRBD1 (6 bases). Germline V CDR1 and CDR2: SGHVS, FQNEAQ. This CDR3 has 14 amino acids. V gave up 1 base and J gave up 4 bases, with 10 bases separating them. CDR3 amino acids: CASSLGGGVTEAFF. The CDR3 coding sequence is TGTGCCAGCAGCTTAGGGGGGGGCGTCACTGAAGCTTTCTTT.

The table lists this clonotype with many counts. The chain joins TRBV12-3 or TRBV12-4 to TRBJ2-2, with a weak D call TRBD2 (5 bases). Trimming stripped 2 bases from V and 4 bases from J, with 17 bases between. CDR3 size: 17 residues. The DNA of the CDR3 is TGTGCCAGCAGTTTATATAAGGTAGCAGCGGTCACCGGGGAGCTGTTTTTT. Encoded protein: CASSLYKVAAVTGELFF.

The chain carries TRBV10-3 and TRBJ2-7, with unresolved D. Germline V gene data show CDR1 as ENHRY and CDR2 as SYGVKD. The CDR3 spans 13 residues. Trimming removed 0 bases from V and 7 bases from J, with 10 bases in between. CDR3 in amino acids: CAISESRGLEQYF. CDR3 nucleotides: TGTGCCATCAGTGAGTCGAGAGGTTTAGAGCAGTACTTC.

In this sample, this clonotype turned up once. The gene calls are TRBV4-1 and TRBJ2-7; D may match TRBD1 or TRBD2 (5 bases each). The CDR3 has 15 residues. Germline loops: CDR1 MGHRA, CDR2 YSYEKL. The V gene lost 2 bases and the J gene lost 2 bases, with 13 bases spanning the gap. CDR3 amino acids: CASSQLGTATYEQYF. CDR3 nucleotides: TGCGCCAGCAGCCAACTCGGGACGGCTACCTACGAGCAGTACTTC.

This clonotype was detected a few times. The chain has TRBV4-2 and TRBJ2-1; 9 bases match TRBD2. The ends lost 1 base at V and 9 bases at J; junction bases unmatched: 13. CDR1 LGHNA and CDR2 YNFKEQ come from the germline V gene. The CDR3 sequence is 17 residues long. The CDR3 is CASSQVVNTGLAGEQFF. CDR3 nucleotide sequence: TGTGCCAGCAGCCAAGTTGTCAATACGGGACTAGCCGGTGAGCAGTTCTTC.

The rearrangement links TRBV5-1 to TRBJ2-6, with 7 bases lining up with TRBD1. The CDR3 has 18 residues. The ends lost 4 bases at V and 0 bases at J; junction bases unmatched: 10. CDR1 and CDR2 (germline): SGHRS, YFSETQ. The CDR3 here is CASSPTTGPISGANVLTF. In DNA form, the CDR3 reads TGCGCCAGCAGCCCCACGACAGGGCCCATCTCTGGGGCCAACGTCCTGACTTTC.

J is TRBJ2-1 and V is TRBV15; unclear D gene. Deletions cut 1 base from V and 4 bases from J, with 11 bases between. This CDR3 region has 15 residues. The germline gives CDR1 LNHNV, CDR2 YYDKDF (reference sequence). This CDR3 reads CATSRAARVYNEQFF. The DNA for the CDR3 is TGTGCCACCAGCAGAGCCGCAAGAGTTTACAATGAGCAGTTCTTC.

This clonotype was seen only a few times. The chain joins TRBV4-1 to TRBJ1-2; perhaps TRBD1 as D (5 bases). The CDR3 is 14 amino acids. The germline gives CDR1 MGHRA, CDR2 YSYEKL. V lost 0 bases and J lost 7, with 12 bases in between. The CDR3 protein is CASSQDGGFSGYTF. The DNA for the CDR3 is TGCGCCAGCAGCCAAGATGGGGGGTTTAGTGGCTACACCTTC.

The V gene is TRBV5-1, the J gene TRBJ1-4; TRBD1 aligns across 8 bases. The germline gives CDR1 SGHRS, CDR2 YFSETQ. V gave up 2 bases and J gave up 0 bases; unmatched junction bases: 6. This CDR3 is 17 amino acids long. The CDR3 loop reads CASSFTGGYATNEKLFF. The DNA for the CDR3 is TGCGCCAGCAGCTTTACAGGGGGATATGCAACTAATGAAAAACTGTTTTTT.

This clonotype showed up just a few times. This rearrangement joins TRBV20-1 to TRBJ2-7; D may be TRBD1 (5 bases). The CDR3 contains 12 residues. Trimming stripped 3 bases from V and 5 bases from J, with 11 bases between. Germline CDR1 DFQATT, CDR2 SNEGSKA (reference sequence). Here the CDR3 reads CSASSGQDEQYF. The DNA for the CDR3 is TGCAGTGCTAGCTCAGGGCAGGACGAGCAGTACTTC.

This clonotype was recorded many times. The rearrangement uses TRBV12-3 or TRBV12-4 and TRBJ2-1; 10 nucleotides match TRBD2. The V gene end was trimmed by 3 bases and the J gene end by 12 bases; junction bases not matched to a gene: 8. The CDR3 consists of 14 residues. The CDR3 DNA follows: TGTGCCAGCAGTTTGGGGACTAGCGCCCTTGGGCAGTTCTTC. Protein: CASSLGTSALGQFF.

This clonotype was seen a few times. The V and J genes are TRBV20-1 and TRBJ2-2, with 9 nucleotides matching TRBD2. The CDR3 is 17 residues long. J gave up 3 bases and V 3 bases, and 11 bases lay outside the gene matches. Per germline, CDR1 DFQATT and CDR2 SNEGSKA (reference sequence). DNA for the CDR3: TGCAGTGCTAGCGAATCCGGGACTAGCCGATACACCGGGGAGCTGTTTTTT. This gives the protein CSASESGTSRYTGELFF.

This clonotype was seen a few times. This chain links TRBV10-3 with TRBJ2-7; 14 bases agree with TRBD2. After removal of 8 bases from V and 0 bases from J, the junction contained 12 bases not matched to a gene. This CDR3 has 18 residues. From germline, CDR1 is ENHRY and CDR2 SYGVKD. CDR3 in amino acids: CAIRPGLAGAKNSYEQYF. CDR3 sequence (DNA): TGTGCCATCCGTCCGGGACTAGCGGGAGCTAAAAACTCCTACGAGCAGTACTTC.

In its sample, this clonotype was seen many times. The chain has TRBV29-1 and TRBJ2-4, with unresolved D. The germline gives CDR1 SQVTM, CDR2 ANQGSEA. The CDR3 has 13 residues. V was clipped by 3 bases and J by 3 bases, with 9 bases between them. Here the CDR3 reads CSVDPSGKNIQYF. The CDR3 region has the DNA TGCAGCGTTGATCCCTCGGGCAAAAACATTCAGTACTTC.

This clonotype was detected a few times. The chain carries TRBV20-1 and TRBJ2-7; D not certain. The CDR3 is 11 amino acids. Trimming took 6 bases from V and 3 from J, leaving 9 bases between them. Germline loops: CDR1 DFQATT, CDR2 SNEGSKA (reference sequence). The CDR3 loop reads CSAGENYEQYF. The CDR3 nucleotides read TGCAGTGCGGGCGAGAACTACGAGCAGTACTTC.

This clonotype was counted only a few times. The rearrangement joins TRBV20-1 to TRBJ1-5; 8 bases are a match to TRBD1. Germline V gene sequence: CDR1 DFQATT, CDR2 SNEGSKA (reference sequence). With 4 bases clipped from V and 6 bases from J, the junction kept 5 bases outside the gene matches. This CDR3 comprises 13 residues. The CDR3 here is CSATGTGPQPQHF. Here the CDR3 DNA reads TGCAGTGCTACCGGGACAGGCCCTCAGCCCCAGCATTTT.

This clonotype occurred a few times. The chain uses TRBV9 and TRBJ1-3; D is unclear. CDR1 SGDLS and CDR2 YYNGEE come from the germline V gene. V dropped 0 bases and J dropped 0 bases, with 7 bases sitting between them. This CDR3 comprises 15 residues. The CDR3 here is CASSVDQNSGNTIYF. CDR3 DNA sequence: TGTGCCAGCAGCGTAGATCAGAACTCTGGAAACACCATATATTTT. The full variable domain, rest sourced from reference TRBV9 and TRBJ1-3, is DSGVTQTPKHLITATGQRVTLRCSPRSGDLSVYWYQQSLDQGLQFLIQYYNGEERAKGNILERFSAQQFPDLHSELNLSSLELGDSALYFCASSVDQNSGNTIYFGEGSWLTVV.

This chain links TRBV7-8 with TRBJ2-7, with D perhaps TRBD1 (5 bases). This CDR3 is 14 amino acids long. V dropped 5 bases and J dropped 6 bases, with 17 bases sitting between them. From germline, CDR1 is SGHVS and CDR2 FQNEAQ. In nucleotides, the CDR3 is TGTGCCAGCAGCCTCAACAGGCTCTCTGGCGAGCAGTACTTC. It codes for CASSLNRLSGEQYF.

This clonotype was seen a handful of times. The rearrangement uses TRBV7-9 and TRBJ2-5; 13 bases fit TRBD2. The CDR3 loop spans 16 amino acids. The V gene's germline CDR1 is SEHNR and CDR2 FQNEAQ (reference sequence). Germline trimming cut 4 bases from V and 3 bases from J; bases unmatched to any gene: 5. The CDR3 coding sequence is TGTGCCAGCAGCTCGCGGACTAGCGGGAGTAAAGAGACCCAGTACTTC. Translated: CASSSRTSGSKETQYF. The entire variable domain, with the rest obtained from reference TRBV7-9 and TRBJ2-5, is as follows: DTGVSQNPRHKITKRGQNVTFRCDPISEHNRLYWYRQTLGQGPEFLTYFQNEAQLEKSRLLSDRFSAERPKGSFSTLEIQRTEQGDSAMYLCASSSRTSGSKETQYFGPGTRLLVL.

The rearrangement uses TRBV7-2 and TRBJ1-6, with D possibly TRBD1 on 5 matching bases. The V gene's germline CDR1 is SGHTA and CDR2 FQGNSA. Trimming took 3 bases from V and 7 from J, leaving 10 bases between them. The CDR3 length is 14 residues. The CDR3 coding sequence is TGTGCCAGCAGCTTCCACTGGGGGAATTCACCCCTCCACTTT. Its protein is CASSFHWGNSPLHF.

This clonotype was counted only a few times. The chain employs TRBV2 and TRBJ2-7; TRBD1 agrees at 10 bases. The CDR3 has 13 residues. Germline V CDR1 and CDR2: SNHLY, FYNNEI. After removal of 5 bases from V and 6 bases from J, the junction contained 4 bases not matched to a gene. DNA for the CDR3: TGTGCCAGCAGTTGGGACAGGGGCTTCGAGCAGTACTTC. It codes for CASSWDRGFEQYF.

The table lists this clonotype with a few counts. The chain has TRBV6-2 or TRBV6-3 and TRBJ1-1; no clear D. Germline-derived CDR1 and CDR2 are MNHEY and SVGEGT. The CDR3 is made up of 11 amino acids. Trimming left V 0 bases short and J 6 bases short, with 2 bases between. The chain's CDR3 is CASSYSAEAFF. The DNA for the CDR3 is TGTGCCAGCAGTTACTCCGCTGAAGCTTTCTTT.

The rearrangement joins TRBV5-5 to TRBJ1-5; 12 positions agree with TRBD1. Trimming cost V 0 bases and J 0 bases; bases outside gene matches: 4. Germline CDR1 SGHKS, CDR2 YYEKEE (reference sequence). The CDR3 runs 18 residues. CDR3 residues: CASSLAGTGGGSNQPQHF. The CDR3 region has the DNA TGTGCCAGCAGCTTGGCCGGGACAGGGGGCGGTAGCAATCAGCCCCAGCATTTT.